Following are 10 T cell receptor beta chains from one sample sequenced in a study of graft-versus-host responses after intestinal transplantation. From the graft tissue, intraepithelial and lamina propria lymphocytes were released through processing. Clones were sequenced by immunoSEQ multiplex PCR, and TCRdb holds only the in-frame ones, with some missing. Of 3,000 to 4,000 clones in the sample, 72% were seen once. The material sequenced was ileum tissue, taken 950 to 1,200 days after intestinal transplantation. All receptors come from a human patient who received an intestinal transplant, so some T cells may come from the graft donor.

This chain connects TRBV6-6 to TRBJ2-7, with TRBD1 matching 8 bases. Losses at the gene ends were 6 bases for V and 5 bases for J; bases not matched to a gene: 12. The CDR3 length is 15 residues. The V gene's germline CDR1 is MNHNY and CDR2 SVGAGI (reference sequence). The CDR3 protein is CASRSQGAQNNEQYF. In nucleotides, the CDR3 is TGTGCCAGCAGGTCCCAGGGGGCGCAGAACAACGAGCAGTACTTC.

The CDR3 reads CASSHTGIGQYF. DNA of the CDR3: TGTGCCAGCAGCCATACAGGGATCGGTCAGTACTTC. The chain couples TRBV6-1 to TRBJ2-7; D is possibly TRBD1 (6 bases). This CDR3 comprises 12 residues. The V and J ends lost 6 bases and 10 bases respectively, with 16 bases between them. Per germline, CDR1 MNHNS and CDR2 SASEGT.

The genes are TRBV28 and TRBJ2-5; weak D call: TRBD1 (6 bases). The CDR3 contains 11 residues. Germline V CDR1 and CDR2: MDHEN, SYDVKM. V lost 2 bases and J lost 9, with 7 bases in between. CDR3: CASSLEGAQYF. For the CDR3, the DNA is TGTGCCAGCAGTTTAGAGGGGGCCCAGTACTTC.

The chain is built from TRBV18 and TRBJ1-1; D possibly corresponds to TRBD1 (6 bases). The CDR3 extends over 13 amino acids. Germline assignment: CDR1 KGHSH and CDR2 LQKENI. V was trimmed by 5 bases and J by 1 base, leaving 8 bases between them. The DNA for the CDR3 is TGTGCCAGCTCATCGACAGGGAACACTGAAGCTTTCTTT. As protein: CASSSTGNTEAFF.

This clone occurred a few times. This chain uses TRBV9 with TRBJ1-4; 9 nucleotides agree with TRBD1. The ends lost 2 bases at V and 8 bases at J; junction bases unmatched: 10. Per germline, CDR1 SGDLS and CDR2 YYNGEE. This CDR3 has 16 residues. CDR3 in amino acids: CASSVGTGIGGEKLFF. The CDR3 DNA is TGTGCCAGCAGCGTGGGGACAGGGATCGGGGGCGAAAAACTGTTTTTT.

This chain links TRBV6-1 with TRBJ2-6; no definite D call. This CDR3 is 16 amino acids long. The germline gives CDR1 MNHNS, CDR2 SASEGT. The V gene lost 4 bases and the J gene lost 2 bases, with 12 bases spanning the gap. The CDR3 nucleotides read TGTGCCAGCAGTGCCGTAATCTGGCCTGGGGCCAACGTCCTGACTTTC. Amino acid sequence: CASSAVIWPGANVLTF.

The J gene is TRBJ1-1, the V gene TRBV7-2; tentatively, D is TRBD1 (6 bases). Deletions cut 1 base from V and 5 bases from J, with 17 bases between. The CDR3 covers 16 residues. Germline CDR1 reads SGHTA; CDR2 reads FQGNSA. This CDR3 is CASSLEAGLGGTEAFF. CDR3 in DNA: TGTGCCAGCAGCTTAGAAGCAGGCCTAGGGGGGACTGAAGCTTTCTTT.

The chain carries TRBV7-6 and TRBJ2-2, with D possibly matching TRBD1 (5 bases). The CDR3 runs 13 residues. Germline assignment: CDR1 SGHVS and CDR2 FNYEAQ. The V and J ends lost 6 bases and 3 bases respectively, with 8 bases between them. The CDR3 loop is CASRDTYTGELFF. In nucleotides, the CDR3 is TGTGCCAGCAGGGACACTTACACCGGGGAGCTGTTTTTT.

The gene calls are TRBV7-9 and TRBJ2-7, with D perhaps TRBD2 (5 bases). The V end was cut by 5 bases, the J end by 1 base, with 12 bases between. The CDR3 has 14 residues. Germline V lookup: CDR1 SEHNR, CDR2 FQNEAQ (reference sequence). The CDR3 DNA follows: TGTGCCAGCAGCATTTCAGCGGTTTCCTACGAGCAGTACTTC. Protein product: CASSISAVSYEQYF.

Concerning this clone itself: Additional DNA sequences in this sample encode the identical CDR3. V usage is TRBV19 and J usage is TRBJ1-5; D remains ambiguous. The CDR3 is 16 residues long. The germline V and J ends were trimmed by 4 bases and 3 bases, with 16 bases remaining between them. Germline assignment: CDR1 LNHDA and CDR2 SQIVND (reference sequence). The CDR3 sequence: CASSTPDRGLNQPQHF. The CDR3 DNA is TGTGCCAGTAGTACCCCGGATCGCGGACTCAATCAGCCCCAGCATTTT.